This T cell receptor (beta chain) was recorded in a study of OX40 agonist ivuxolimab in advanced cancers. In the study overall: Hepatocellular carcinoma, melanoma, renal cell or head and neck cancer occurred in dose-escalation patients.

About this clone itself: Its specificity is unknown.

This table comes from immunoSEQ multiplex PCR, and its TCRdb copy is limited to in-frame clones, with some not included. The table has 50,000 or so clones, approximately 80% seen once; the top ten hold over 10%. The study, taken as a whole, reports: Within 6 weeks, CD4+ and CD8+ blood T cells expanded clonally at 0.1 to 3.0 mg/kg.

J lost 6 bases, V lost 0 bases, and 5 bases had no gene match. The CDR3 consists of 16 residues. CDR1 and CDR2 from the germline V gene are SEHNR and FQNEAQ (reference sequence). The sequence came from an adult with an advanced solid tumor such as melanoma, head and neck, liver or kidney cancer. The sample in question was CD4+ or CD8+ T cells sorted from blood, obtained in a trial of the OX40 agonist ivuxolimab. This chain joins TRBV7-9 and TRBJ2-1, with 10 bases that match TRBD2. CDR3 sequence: CASSLAASGRSNEQFF. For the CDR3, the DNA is TGTGCCAGCAGCTTAGCTGCTAGCGGGAGATCCAATGAGCAGTTCTTC.